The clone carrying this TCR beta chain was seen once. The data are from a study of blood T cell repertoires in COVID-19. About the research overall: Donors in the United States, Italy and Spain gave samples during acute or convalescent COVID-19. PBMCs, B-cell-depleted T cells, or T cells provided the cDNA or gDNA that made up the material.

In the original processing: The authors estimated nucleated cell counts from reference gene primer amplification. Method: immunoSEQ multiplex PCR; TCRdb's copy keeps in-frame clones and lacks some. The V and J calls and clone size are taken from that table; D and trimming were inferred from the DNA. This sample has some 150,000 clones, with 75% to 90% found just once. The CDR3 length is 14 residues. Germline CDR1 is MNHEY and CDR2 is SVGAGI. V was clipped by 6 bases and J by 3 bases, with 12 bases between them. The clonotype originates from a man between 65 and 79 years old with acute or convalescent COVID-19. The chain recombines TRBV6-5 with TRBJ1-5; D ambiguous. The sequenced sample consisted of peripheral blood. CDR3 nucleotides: TGTGCCAGCAGCATAGTTACCCCCAATCAGCCCCAGCATTTT. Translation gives CASSIVTPNQPQHF.